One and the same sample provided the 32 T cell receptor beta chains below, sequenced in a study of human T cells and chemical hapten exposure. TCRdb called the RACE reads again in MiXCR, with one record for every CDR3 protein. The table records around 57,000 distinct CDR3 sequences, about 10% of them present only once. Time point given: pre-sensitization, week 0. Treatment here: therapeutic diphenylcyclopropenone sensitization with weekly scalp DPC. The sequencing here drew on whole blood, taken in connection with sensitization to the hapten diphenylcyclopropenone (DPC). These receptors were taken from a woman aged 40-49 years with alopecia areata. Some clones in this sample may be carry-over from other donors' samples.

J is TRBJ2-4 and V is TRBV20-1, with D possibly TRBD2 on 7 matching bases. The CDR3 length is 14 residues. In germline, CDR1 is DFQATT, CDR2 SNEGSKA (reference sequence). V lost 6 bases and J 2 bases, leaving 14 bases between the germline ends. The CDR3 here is CSALPGGPKNIQYF. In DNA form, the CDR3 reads TGCAGTGCCCTCCCCGGGGGGCCCAAAAACATTCAGTACTTC.

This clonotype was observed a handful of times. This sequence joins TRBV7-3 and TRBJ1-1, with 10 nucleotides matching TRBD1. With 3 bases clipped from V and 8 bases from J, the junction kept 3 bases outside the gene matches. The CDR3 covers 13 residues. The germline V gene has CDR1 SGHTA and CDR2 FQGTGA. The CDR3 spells CASSLDRGKEAFF. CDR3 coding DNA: TGTGCCAGCAGCTTGGACAGGGGGAAAGAAGCTTTCTTT.

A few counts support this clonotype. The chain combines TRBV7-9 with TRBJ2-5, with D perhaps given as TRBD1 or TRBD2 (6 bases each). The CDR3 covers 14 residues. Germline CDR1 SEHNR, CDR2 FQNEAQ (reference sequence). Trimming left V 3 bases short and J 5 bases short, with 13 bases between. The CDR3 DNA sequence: TGTGCCAGCAGCTTCGGACAAGGGGGGGAGACCCAGTACTTC. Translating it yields CASSFGQGGETQYF. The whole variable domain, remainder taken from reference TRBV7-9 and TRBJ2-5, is DTGVSQNPRHKITKRGQNVTFRCDPISEHNRLYWYRQTLGQGPEFLTYFQNEAQLEKSRLLSDRFSAERPKGSFSTLEIQRTEQGDSAMYLCASSFGQGGETQYFGPGTRLLVL.

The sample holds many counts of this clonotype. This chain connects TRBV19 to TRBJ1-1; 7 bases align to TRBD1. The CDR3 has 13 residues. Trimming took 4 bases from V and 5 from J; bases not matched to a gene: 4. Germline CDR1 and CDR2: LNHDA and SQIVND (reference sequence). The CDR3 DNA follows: TGTGCCAGTAGTACGACAGGGAGAACTGAAGCTTTCTTT. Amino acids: CASSTTGRTEAFF.

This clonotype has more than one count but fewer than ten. The CDR3 DNA reads as TGTGCCAGTAGTAAAGGAGGCCCTCAGCCCCAGCATTTT. It is translated as CASSKGGPQPQHF. This sequence joins TRBV19 and TRBJ1-5; D gene unclear. Germline values: CDR1 LNHDA, CDR2 SQIVND (reference sequence). The CDR3 spans 13 residues. V lost 4 bases, J lost 6 bases, and 10 bases lay in between.

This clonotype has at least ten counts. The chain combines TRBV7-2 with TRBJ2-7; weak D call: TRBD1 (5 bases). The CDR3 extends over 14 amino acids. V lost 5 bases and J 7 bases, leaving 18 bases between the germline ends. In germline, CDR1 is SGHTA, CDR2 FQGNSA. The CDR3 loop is CASSPDSQPREQYF. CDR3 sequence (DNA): TGTGCCAGCAGCCCAGACAGTCAACCGAGGGAGCAGTACTTC.

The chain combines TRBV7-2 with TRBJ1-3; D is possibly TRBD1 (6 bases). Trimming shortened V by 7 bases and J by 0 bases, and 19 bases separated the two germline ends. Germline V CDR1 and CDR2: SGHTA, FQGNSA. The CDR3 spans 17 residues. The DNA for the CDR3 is TGTGCCAGCACCACCAGGGGCGACGGATACTCTGGAAACACCATATATTTT. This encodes CASTTRGDGYSGNTIYF. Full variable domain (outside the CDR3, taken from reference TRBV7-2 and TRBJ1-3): GAGVSQSPSNKVTEKGKDVELRCDPISGHTALYWYRQSLGQGLEFLIYFQGNSAPDKSGLPSDRFSAERTGGSVSTLTIQRTQQEDSAVYLCASTTRGDGYSGNTIYFGEGSWLTVV.

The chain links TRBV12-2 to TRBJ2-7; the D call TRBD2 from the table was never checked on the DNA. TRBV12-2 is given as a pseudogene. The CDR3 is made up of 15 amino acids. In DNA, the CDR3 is TGTGCAAATCGCTCGAGTGGGCTAGTGGGCCACGAGCAGTACTTC. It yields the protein CANRSSGLVGHEQYF.

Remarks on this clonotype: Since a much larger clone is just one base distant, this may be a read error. This CDR3 is CASSYLLAGEPHTQYF. CDR3 DNA: TGTGCCAGCAGTTACCTTCTAGCGGGAGAGCCACATACGCAGTATTTT. The chain is built from TRBV6-5 and TRBJ2-3, with TRBD2 identical over 10 bases. Unmatched junction bases numbered 9, after V lost 2 bases and J lost 7 bases. CDR1 is MNHEY and CDR2 is SVGAGI in the germline V gene. There are 16 residues in the CDR3.

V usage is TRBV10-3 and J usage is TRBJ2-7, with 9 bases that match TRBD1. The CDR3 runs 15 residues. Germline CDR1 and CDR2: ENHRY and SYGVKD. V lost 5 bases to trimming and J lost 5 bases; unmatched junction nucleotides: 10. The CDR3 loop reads CAISSTGGDSHEQYF. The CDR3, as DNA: TGTGCCATCAGTTCAACAGGGGGCGATTCGCACGAGCAGTACTTC.

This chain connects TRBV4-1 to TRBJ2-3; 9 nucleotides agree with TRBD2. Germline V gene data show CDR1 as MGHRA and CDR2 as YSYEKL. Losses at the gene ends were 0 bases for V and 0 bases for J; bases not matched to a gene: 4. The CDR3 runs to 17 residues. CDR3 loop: CASSQDSTSGSTDTQYF. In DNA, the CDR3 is TGCGCCAGCAGCCAAGATTCCACTAGCGGGAGCACAGATACGCAGTATTTT.

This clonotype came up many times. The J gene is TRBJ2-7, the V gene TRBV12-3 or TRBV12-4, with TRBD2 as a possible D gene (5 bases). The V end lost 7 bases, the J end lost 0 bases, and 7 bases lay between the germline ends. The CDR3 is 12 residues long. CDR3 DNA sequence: TGTGCCAGCACCGGGGACTCCTACGAGCAGTACTTC. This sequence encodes CASTGDSYEQYF.

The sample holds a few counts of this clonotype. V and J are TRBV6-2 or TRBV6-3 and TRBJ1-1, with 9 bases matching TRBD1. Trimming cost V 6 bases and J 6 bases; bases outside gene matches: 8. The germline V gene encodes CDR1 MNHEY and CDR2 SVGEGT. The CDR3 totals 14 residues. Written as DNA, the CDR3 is TGTGCCAGCAGACCCGGGACAGGGTCATCTGAAGCTTTCTTT. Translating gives CASRPGTGSSEAFF.

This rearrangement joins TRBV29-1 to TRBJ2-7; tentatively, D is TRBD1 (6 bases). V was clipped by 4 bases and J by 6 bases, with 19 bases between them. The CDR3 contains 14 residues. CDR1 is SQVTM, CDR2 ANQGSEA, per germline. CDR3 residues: CSVGLPGTLGEQYF. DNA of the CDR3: TGCAGCGTTGGCCTTCCCGGGACATTGGGCGAGCAGTACTTC.

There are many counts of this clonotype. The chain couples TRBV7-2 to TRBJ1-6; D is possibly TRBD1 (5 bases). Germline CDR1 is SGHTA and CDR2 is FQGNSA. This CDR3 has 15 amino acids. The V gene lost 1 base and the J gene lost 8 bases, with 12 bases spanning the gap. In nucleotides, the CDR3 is TGTGCCAGCAGCTTAGGACCCGGGGCTGATTCACCCCTCCACTTT. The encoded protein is CASSLGPGADSPLHF.

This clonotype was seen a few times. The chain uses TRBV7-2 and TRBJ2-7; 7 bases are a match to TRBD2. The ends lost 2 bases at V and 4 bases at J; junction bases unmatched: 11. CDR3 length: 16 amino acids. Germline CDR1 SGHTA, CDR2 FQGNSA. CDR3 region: CASSLSLGRSTYEQYF. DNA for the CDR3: TGTGCCAGCAGCTTAAGCCTCGGGAGGTCCACATACGAGCAGTACTTC.

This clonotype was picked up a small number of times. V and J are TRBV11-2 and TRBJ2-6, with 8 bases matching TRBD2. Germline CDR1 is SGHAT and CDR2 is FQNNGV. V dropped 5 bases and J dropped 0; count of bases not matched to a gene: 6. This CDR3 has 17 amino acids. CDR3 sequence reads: CASSLLAASSGANVLTF. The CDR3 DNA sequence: TGTGCCAGCAGCCTACTAGCGGCTAGCTCTGGGGCCAACGTCCTGACTTTC.

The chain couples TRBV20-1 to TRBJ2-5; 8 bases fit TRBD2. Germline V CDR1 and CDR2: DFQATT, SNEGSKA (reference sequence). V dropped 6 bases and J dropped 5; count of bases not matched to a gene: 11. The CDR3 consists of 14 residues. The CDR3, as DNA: TGCAGTGCCCCCCTCGTAGCGGGGATGGAGACCCAGTACTTC. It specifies CSAPLVAGMETQYF.

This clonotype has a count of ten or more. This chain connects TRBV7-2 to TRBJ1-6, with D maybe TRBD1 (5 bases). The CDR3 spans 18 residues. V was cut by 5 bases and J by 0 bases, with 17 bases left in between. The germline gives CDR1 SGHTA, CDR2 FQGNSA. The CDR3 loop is CASSPLITGISYNSPLHF. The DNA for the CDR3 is TGTGCCAGCAGCCCTCTAATAACAGGAATCTCCTATAATTCACCCCTCCACTTT.

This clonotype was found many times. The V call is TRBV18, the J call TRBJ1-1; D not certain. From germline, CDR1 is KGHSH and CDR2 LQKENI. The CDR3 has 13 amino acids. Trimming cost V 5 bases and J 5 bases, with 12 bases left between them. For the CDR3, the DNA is TGTGCCAGCTCAAAAGCGAGGGATACTGAAGCTTTCTTT. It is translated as CASSKARDTEAFF.

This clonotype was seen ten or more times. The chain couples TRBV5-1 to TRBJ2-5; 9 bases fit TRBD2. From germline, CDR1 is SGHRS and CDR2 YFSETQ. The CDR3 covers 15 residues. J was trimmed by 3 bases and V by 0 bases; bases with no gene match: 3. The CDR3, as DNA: TGCGCCAGCAGCTTGGGCGGGAGGGCGGAAGAGACCCAGTACTTC. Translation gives CASSLGGRAEETQYF.

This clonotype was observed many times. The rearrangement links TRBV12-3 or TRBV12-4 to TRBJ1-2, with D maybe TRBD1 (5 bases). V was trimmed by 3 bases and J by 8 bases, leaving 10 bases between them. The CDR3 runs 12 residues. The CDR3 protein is CASSLQGRGYTF. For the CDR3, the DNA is TGTGCCAGCAGTTTGCAGGGACGGGGCTACACCTTC.

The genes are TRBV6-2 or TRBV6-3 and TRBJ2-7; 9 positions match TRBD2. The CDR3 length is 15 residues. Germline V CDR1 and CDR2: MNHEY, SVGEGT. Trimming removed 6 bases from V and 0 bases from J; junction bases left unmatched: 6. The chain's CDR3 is CASRSRTSVSYEQYF. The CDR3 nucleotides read TGTGCCAGCAGATCCAGGACTAGCGTCTCCTACGAGCAGTACTTC.

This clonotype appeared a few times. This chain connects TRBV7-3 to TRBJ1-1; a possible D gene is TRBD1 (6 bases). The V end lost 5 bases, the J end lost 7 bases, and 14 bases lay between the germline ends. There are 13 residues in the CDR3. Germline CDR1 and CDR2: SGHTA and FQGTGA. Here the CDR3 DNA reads TGTGCCAGCAGCGTTGGGGGGCAAGGTGAAGCTTTCTTT. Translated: CASSVGGQGEAFF. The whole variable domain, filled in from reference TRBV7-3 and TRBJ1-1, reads GAGVSQTPSNKVTEKGKYVELRCDPISGHTALYWYRQSLGQGPEFLIYFQGTGAADDSGLPNDRFFAVRPEGSVSTLKIQRTERGDSAVYLCASSVGGQGEAFFGQGTRLTVV.

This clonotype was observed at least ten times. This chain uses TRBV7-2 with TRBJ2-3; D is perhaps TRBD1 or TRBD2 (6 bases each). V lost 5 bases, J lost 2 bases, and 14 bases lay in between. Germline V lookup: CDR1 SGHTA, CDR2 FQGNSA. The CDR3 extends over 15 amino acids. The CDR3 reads CASSLRGHLTDTQYF. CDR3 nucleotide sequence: TGTGCCAGCAGCCTTCGGGGGCACCTCACAGATACGCAGTATTTT.

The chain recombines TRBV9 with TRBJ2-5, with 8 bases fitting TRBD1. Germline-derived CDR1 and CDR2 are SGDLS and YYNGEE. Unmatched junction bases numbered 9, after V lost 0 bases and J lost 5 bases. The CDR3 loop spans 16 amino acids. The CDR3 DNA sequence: TGTGCCAGCAGCGTAGGTCCAGGGGGCATTGGGGAGACCCAGTACTTC. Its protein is CASSVGPGGIGETQYF.

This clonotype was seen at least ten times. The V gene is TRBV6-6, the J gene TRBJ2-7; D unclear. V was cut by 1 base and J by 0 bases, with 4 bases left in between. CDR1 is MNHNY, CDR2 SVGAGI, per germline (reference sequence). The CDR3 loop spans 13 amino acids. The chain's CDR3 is CASSYFSSYEQYF. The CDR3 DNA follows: TGTGCCAGCAGTTACTTCAGCTCCTACGAGCAGTACTTC.

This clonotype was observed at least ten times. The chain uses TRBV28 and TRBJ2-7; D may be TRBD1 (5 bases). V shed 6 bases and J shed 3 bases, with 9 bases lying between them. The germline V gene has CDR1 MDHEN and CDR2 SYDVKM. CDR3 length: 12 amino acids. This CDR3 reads CASRQGLYEQYF. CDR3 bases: TGTGCCAGCAGGCAGGGCCTCTACGAGCAGTACTTC.

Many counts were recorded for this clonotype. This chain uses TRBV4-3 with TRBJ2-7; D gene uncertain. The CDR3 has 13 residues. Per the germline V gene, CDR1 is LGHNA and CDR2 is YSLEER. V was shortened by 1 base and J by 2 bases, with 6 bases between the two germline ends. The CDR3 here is CASSQVVTYEQYF. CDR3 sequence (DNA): TGCGCCAGCAGCCAAGTGGTGACCTACGAGCAGTACTTC.

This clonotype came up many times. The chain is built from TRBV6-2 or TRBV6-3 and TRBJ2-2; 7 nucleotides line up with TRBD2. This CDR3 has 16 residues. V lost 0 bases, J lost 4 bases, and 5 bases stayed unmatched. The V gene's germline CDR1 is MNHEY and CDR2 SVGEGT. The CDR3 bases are TGTGCCAGCAGTTACTCCGCGGGAGATCGCACCGGGGAGCTGTTTTTT. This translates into CASSYSAGDRTGELFF.

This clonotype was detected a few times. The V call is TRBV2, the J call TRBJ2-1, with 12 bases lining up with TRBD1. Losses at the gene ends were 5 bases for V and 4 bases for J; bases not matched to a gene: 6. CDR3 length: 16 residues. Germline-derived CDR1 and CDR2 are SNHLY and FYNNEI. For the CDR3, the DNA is TGTGCCAGCAGTCTGGGGGGACAGGGGGCTTACAATGAGCAGTTCTTC. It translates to CASSLGGQGAYNEQFF.

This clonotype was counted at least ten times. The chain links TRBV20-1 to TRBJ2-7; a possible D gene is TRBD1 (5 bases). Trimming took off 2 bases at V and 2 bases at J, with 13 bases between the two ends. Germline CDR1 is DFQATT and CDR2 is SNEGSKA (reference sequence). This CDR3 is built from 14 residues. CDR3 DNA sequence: TGCAGTGCTAGAATCCCGACAGCCGCCTACGAGCAGTACTTC. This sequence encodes CSARIPTAAYEQYF.